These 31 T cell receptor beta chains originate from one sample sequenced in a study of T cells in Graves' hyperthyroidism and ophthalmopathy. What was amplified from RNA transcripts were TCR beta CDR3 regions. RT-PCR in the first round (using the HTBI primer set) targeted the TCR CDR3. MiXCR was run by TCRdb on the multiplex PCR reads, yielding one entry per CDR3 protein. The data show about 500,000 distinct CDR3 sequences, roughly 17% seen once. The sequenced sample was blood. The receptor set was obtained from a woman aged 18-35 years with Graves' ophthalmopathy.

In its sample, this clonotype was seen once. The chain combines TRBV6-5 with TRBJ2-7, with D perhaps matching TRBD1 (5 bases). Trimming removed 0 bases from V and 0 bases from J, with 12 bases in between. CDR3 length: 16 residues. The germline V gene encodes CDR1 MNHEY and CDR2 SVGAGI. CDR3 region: CASSYSLQGNSYEQYF. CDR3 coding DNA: TGTGCCAGCAGTTACTCGCTCCAGGGAAACTCCTACGAGCAGTACTTC.

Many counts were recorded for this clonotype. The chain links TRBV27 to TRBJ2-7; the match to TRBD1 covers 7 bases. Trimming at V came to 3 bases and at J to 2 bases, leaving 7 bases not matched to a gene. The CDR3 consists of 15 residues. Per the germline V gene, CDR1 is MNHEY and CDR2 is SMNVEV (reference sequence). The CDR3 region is CASSFGQDVPYEQYF. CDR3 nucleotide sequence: TGTGCCAGCAGTTTCGGACAGGACGTCCCCTACGAGCAGTACTTC.

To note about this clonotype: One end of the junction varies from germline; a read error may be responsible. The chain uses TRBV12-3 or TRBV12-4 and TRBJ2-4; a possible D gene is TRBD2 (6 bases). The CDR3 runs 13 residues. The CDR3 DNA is TGTGCGACTAGTGGGGGAGCCAAAGACATTCAGTACTTC. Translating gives CATSGGAKDIQYF.

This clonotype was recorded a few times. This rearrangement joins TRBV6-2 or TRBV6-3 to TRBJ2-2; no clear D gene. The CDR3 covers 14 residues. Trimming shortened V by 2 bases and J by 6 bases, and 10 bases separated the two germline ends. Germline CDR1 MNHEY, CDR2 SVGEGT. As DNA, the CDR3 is TGTGCCAGCAGTTACACGGACGGATCCGGGGAGCTGTTTTTT. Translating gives CASSYTDGSGELFF.

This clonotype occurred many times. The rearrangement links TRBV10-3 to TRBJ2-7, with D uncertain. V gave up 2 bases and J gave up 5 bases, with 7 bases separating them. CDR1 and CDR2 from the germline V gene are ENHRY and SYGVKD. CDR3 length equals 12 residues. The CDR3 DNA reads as TGTGCCATCAGTGAGGCAAAAAACGAGCAGTACTTC. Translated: CAISEAKNEQYF.

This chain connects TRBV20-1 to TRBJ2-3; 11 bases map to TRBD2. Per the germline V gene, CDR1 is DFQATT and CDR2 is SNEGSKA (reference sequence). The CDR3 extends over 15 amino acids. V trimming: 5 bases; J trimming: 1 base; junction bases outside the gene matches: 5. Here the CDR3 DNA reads TGCAGTGCTCAACGACTAGCGGGGCGCACAGATACGCAGTATTTT. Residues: CSAQRLAGRTDTQYF.

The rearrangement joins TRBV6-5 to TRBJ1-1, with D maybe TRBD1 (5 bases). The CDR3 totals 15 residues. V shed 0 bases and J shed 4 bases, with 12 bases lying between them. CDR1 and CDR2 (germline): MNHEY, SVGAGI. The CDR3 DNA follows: TGTGCCAGCAGTTACTCGACATGGCAGGGCACTGAAGCTTTCTTT. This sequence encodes CASSYSTWQGTEAFF.

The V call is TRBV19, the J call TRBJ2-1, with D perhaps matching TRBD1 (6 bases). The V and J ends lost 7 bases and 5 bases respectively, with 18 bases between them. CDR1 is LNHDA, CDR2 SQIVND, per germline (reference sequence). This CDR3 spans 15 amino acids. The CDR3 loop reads CASKRRGGKNNEQFF. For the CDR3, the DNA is TGTGCCAGTAAAAGAAGAGGGGGTAAAAACAATGAGCAGTTCTTC.

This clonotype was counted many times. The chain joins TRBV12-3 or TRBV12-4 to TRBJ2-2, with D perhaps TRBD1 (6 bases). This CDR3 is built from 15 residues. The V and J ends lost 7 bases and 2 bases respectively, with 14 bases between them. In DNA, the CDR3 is TGTGCCAGCACCAAAGACAGGATTAACACCGGGGAGCTGTTTTTT. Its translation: CASTKDRINTGELFF.

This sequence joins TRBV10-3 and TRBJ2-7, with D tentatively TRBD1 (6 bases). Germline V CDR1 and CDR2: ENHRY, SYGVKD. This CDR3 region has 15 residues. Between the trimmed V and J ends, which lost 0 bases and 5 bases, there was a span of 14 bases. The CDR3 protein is CAISESTTGSNEQYF. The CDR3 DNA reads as TGTGCCATCAGTGAGTCGACTACAGGGAGTAACGAGCAGTACTTC.

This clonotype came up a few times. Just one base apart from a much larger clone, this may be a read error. The CDR3 nucleotides read TGTGCCTGGAATAGCGGGGGGCACAATGGCTACACCTTC. Encoded protein: CAWNSGGHNGYTF. The genes are TRBV30 and TRBJ1-2, with D possibly being TRBD1 (6 bases). V was clipped by 4 bases and J by 6 bases, with 15 bases between them. The CDR3 runs 13 residues. Germline V gives CDR1 GTSNPN, CDR2 SVGIG (reference sequence).

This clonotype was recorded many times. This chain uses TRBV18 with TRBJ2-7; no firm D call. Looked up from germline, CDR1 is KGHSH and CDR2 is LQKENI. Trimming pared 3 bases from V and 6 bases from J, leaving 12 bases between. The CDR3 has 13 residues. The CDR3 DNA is TGTGCCAGCTCACCTAAGGGATCCGCCGAGCAGTACTTC. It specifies CASSPKGSAEQYF. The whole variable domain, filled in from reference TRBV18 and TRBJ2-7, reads NAGVMQNPRHLVRRRGQEARLRCSPMKGHSHVYWYRQLPEEGLKFMVYLQKENIIDESGMPKERFSAEFPKEGPSILRIQQVVRGDSAAYFCASSPKGSAEQYFGPGTRLTVT.

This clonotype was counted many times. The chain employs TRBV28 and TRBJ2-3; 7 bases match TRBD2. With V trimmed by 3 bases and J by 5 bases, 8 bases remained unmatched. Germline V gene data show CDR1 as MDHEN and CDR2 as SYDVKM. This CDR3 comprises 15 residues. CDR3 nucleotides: TGTGCCAGCAGTTTTTGGGCGGGAGACCAAGATACGCAGTATTTT. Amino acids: CASSFWAGDQDTQYF.

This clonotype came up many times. CDR3 residues: CASIGTGVVREQFF. The CDR3 region has the DNA TGTGCCAGCATTGGGACAGGGGTGGTACGTGAGCAGTTCTTC. This chain links TRBV6-1 with TRBJ2-1; TRBD1 aligns across 10 bases. The junction had 9 bases not matched to a gene; V was cut back by 7 bases and J by 9 bases. The CDR3 is 14 residues long. Per germline, CDR1 MNHNS and CDR2 SASEGT.

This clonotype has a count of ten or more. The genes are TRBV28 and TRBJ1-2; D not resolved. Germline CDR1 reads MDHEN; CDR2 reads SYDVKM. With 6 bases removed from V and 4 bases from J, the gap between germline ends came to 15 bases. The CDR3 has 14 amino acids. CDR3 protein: CASSLPDRLYGYTF. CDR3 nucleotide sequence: TGTGCCAGCAGCCTACCGGACCGCCTCTATGGCTACACCTTC.

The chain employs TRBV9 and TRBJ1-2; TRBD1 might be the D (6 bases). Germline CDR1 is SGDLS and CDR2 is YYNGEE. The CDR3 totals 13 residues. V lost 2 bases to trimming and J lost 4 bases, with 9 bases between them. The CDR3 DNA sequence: TGTGCCAGCAGCGTCAGGGGTTCCTATGGCTACACCTTC. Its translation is CASSVRGSYGYTF. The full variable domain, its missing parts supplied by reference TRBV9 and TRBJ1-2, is DSGVTQTPKHLITATGQRVTLRCSPRSGDLSVYWYQQSLDQGLQFLIQYYNGEERAKGNILERFSAQQFPDLHSELNLSSLELGDSALYFCASSVRGSYGYTFGSGTRLTVV.

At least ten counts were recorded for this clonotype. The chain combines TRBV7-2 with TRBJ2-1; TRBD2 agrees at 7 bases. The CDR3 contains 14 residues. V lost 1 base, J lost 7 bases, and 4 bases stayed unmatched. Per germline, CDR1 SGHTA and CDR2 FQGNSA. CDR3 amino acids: CASSLEGRANEQFF. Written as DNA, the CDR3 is TGTGCCAGCAGCTTAGAAGGGAGGGCGAATGAGCAGTTCTTC.

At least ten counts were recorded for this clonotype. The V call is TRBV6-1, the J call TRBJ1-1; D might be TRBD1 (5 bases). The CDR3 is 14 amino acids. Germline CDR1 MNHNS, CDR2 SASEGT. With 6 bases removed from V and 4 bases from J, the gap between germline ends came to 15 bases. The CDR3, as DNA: TGTGCCAGCAGCCCAACCTCCGGGGGCACTGAAGCTTTCTTT. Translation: CASSPTSGGTEAFF.

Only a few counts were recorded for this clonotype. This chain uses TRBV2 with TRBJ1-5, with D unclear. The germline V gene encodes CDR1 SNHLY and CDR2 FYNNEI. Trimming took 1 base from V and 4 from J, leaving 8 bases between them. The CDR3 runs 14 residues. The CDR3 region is CASSEGAANQPQHF. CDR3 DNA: TGTGCCAGCAGTGAAGGGGCGGCGAATCAGCCCCAGCATTTT.

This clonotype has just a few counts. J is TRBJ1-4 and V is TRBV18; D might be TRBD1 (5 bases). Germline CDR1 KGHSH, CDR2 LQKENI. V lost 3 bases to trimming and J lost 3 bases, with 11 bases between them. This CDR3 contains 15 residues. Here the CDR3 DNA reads TGTGCCAGCTCACCTTTCCGACAGCCTAATGAAAAACTGTTTTTT. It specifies CASSPFRQPNEKLFF. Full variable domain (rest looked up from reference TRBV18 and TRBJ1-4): NAGVMQNPRHLVRRRGQEARLRCSPMKGHSHVYWYRQLPEEGLKFMVYLQKENIIDESGMPKERFSAEFPKEGPSILRIQQVVRGDSAAYFCASSPFRQPNEKLFFGSGTQLSVL.

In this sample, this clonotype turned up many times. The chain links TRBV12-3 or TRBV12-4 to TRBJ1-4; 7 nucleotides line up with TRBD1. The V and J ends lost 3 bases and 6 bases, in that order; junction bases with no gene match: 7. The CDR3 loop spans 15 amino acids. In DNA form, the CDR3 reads TGTGCCAGCAGTTTTTCACCCGACAGGGATGAAAAACTGTTTTTT. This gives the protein CASSFSPDRDEKLFF.

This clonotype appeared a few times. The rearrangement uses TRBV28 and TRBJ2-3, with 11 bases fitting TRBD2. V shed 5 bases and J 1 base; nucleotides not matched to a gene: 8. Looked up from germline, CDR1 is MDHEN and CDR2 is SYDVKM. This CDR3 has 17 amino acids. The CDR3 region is CASSTSGRIGGTDTQYF. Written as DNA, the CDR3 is TGTGCCAGCAGTACTAGCGGGAGAATAGGGGGCACAGATACGCAGTATTTT.

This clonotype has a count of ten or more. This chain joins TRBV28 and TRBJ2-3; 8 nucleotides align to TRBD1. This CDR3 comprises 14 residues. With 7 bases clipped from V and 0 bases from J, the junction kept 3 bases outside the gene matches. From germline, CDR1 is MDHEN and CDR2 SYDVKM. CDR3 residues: CASNGQGSTDTQYF. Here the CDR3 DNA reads TGTGCCAGCAACGGACAGGGTAGCACAGATACGCAGTATTTT.

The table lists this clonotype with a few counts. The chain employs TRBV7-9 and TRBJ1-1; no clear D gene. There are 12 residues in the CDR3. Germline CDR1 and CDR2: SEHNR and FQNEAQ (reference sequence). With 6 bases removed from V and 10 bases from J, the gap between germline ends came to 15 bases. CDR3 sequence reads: CASSYTAAGAFF. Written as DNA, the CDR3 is TGTGCCAGCAGTTATACCGCGGCCGGAGCTTTCTTT.

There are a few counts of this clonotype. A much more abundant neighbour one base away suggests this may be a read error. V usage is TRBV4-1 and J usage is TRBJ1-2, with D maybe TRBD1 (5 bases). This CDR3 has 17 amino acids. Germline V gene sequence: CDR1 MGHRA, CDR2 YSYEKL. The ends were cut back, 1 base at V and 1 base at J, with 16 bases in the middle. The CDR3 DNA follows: TGCGCCAGCAGCCAAGGGTGGGGACCGGCAGTTAACTATGGCTACACCTTC. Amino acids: CASSQGWGPAVNYGYTF.

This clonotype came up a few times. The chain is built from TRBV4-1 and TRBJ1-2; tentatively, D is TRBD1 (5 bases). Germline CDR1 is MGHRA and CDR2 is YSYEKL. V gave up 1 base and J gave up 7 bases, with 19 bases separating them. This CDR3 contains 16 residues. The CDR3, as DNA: TGCGCCAGCAGCCAAGCTCTCGTCAGGGCGAGATCTGGCTACACCTTC. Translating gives CASSQALVRARSGYTF.

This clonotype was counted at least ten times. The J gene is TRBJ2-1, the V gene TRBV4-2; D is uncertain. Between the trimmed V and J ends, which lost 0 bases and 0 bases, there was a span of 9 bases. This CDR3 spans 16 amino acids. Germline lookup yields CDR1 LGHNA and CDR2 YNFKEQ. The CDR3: CASSQELFSSYNEQFF. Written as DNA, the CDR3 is TGTGCCAGCAGCCAAGAACTGTTTAGCTCCTACAATGAGCAGTTCTTC.

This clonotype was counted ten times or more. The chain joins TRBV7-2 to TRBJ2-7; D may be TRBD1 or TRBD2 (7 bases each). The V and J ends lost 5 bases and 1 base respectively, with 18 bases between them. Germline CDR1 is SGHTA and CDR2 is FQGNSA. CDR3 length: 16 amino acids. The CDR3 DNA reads TGTGCCAGCAGCCCGAGGGGGCGCGGGGGATCCTACGAGCAGTACTTC. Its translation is CASSPRGRGGSYEQYF.

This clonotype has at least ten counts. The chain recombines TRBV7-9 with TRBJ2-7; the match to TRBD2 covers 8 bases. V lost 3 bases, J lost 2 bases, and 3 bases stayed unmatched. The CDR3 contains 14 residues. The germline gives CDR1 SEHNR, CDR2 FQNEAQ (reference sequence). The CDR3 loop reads CASSFTSGAYEQYF. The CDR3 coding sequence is TGTGCCAGCAGCTTCACTAGCGGAGCCTACGAGCAGTACTTC.

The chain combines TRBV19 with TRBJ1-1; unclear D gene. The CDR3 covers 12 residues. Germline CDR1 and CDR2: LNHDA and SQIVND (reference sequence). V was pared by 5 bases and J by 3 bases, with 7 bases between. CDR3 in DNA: TGTGCCAGTAGTCCGCGACACACTGAAGCTTTCTTT. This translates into CASSPRHTEAFF.

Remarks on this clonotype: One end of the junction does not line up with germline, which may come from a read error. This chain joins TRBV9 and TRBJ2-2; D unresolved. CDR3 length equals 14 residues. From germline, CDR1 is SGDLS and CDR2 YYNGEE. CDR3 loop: CASSVDPNIGELFF. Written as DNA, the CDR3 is TGTGCCAGCAGCGTAGACCCAAACATCGGGGAGCTGTTTTTT.